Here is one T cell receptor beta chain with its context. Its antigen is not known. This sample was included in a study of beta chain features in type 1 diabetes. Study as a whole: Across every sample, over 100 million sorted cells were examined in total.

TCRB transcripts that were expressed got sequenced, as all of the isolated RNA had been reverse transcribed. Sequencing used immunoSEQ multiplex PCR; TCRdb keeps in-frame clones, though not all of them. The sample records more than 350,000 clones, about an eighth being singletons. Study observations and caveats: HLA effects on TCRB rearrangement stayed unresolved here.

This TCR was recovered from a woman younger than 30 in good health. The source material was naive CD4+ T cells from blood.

CDR3 sequence (DNA): TGCGCCAGCAGCCCCCTGTTTGCGGGTAGCGGGGAGCTGTTTTTT. It encodes CASSPLFAGSGELFF. The chain combines TRBV4-1 with TRBJ2-2; possibly TRBD2 for D (5 bases). This CDR3 has 15 residues. The germline V and J ends were trimmed by 4 bases and 7 bases, with 16 bases remaining between them. The germline gives CDR1 MGHRA, CDR2 YSYEKL.